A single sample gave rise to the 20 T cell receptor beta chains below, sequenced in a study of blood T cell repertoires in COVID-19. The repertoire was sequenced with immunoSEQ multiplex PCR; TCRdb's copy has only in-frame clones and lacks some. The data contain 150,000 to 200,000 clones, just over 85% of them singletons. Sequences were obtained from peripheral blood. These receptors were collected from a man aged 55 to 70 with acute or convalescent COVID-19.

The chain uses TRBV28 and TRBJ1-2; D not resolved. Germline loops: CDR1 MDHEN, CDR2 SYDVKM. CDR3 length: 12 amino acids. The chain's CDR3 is CGSASSNYGYTF. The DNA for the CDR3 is TGTGGGTCCGCGAGCTCTAACTATGGCTACACCTTC.

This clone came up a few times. CDR3 nucleotide sequence: TGTGCCTGGAGTGCAGAGGAGGACACTGAAGCTTTCTTT. It is translated as CAWSAEEDTEAFF. This sequence joins TRBV30 and TRBJ1-1; D unclear. The CDR3 is 13 residues long. Germline V gives CDR1 GTSNPN, CDR2 SVGIG (reference sequence). V was cut by 1 base and J by 3 bases, with 9 bases left in between.

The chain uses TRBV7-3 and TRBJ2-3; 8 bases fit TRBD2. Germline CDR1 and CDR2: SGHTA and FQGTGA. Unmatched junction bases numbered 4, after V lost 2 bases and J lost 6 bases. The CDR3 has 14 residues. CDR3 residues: CASSLGREEDTQYF. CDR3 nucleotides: TGTGCCAGCAGCTTAGGGCGGGAGGAGGATACGCAGTATTTT.

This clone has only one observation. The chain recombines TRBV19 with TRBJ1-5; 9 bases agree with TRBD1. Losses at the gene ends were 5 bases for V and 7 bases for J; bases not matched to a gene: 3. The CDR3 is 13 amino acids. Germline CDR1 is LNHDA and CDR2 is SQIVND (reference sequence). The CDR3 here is CASSATGGQPQHF. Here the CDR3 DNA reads TGTGCCAGTAGTGCGACAGGGGGGCAGCCCCAGCATTTT.

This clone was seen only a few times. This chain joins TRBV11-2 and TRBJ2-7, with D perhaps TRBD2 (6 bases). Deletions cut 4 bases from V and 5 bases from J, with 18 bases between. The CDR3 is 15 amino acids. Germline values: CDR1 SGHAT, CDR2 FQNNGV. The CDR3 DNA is TGTGCCAGCAGCTCGCCTGAGACGGGGGTGGACGAGCAGTACTTC. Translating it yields CASSSPETGVDEQYF.

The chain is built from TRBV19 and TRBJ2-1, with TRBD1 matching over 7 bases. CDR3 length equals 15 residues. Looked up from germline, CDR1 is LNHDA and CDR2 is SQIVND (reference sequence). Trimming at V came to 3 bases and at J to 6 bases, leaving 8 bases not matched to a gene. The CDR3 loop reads CASSIARGIFNEQFF. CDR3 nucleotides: TGTGCCAGTAGTATTGCCAGGGGGATTTTCAATGAGCAGTTCTTC.

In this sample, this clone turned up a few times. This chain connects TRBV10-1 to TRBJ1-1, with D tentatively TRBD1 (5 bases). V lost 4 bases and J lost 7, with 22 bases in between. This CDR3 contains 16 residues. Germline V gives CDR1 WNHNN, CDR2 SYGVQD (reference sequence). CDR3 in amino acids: CASSGVQGASWGEAFF. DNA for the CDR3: TGCGCCAGCAGTGGGGTCCAGGGCGCGTCGTGGGGTGAAGCTTTCTTT.

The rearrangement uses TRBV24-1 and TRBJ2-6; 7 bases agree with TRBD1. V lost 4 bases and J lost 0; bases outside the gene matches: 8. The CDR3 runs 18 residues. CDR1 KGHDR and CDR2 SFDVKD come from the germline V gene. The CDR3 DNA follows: TGTGCCACCAGTGACAAACAGGGGTCGAGCTCTGGGGCCAACGTCCTGACTTTC. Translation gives CATSDKQGSSSGANVLTF.

CDR3 amino acids: CAWRGGDRSPGANVLTF. The CDR3 DNA follows: TGTGCCTGGCGAGGAGGGGACAGATCCCCTGGGGCCAACGTCCTGACTTTC. This chain links TRBV30 with TRBJ2-6; perhaps TRBD1 as D (7 bases). The length of the CDR3 is 17 residues. CDR1 is GTSNPN, CDR2 SVGIG, per germline (reference sequence). Deletions cut 5 bases from V and 2 bases from J, with 19 bases between.

The chain's CDR3 is CASSLSRVASSYNSPLHF. As DNA, the CDR3 is TGTGCCAGCAGCTTAAGCAGGGTTGCAAGCTCCTATAATTCACCCCTCCACTTT. The chain uses TRBV7-8 and TRBJ1-6, with TRBD1 as a possible D gene (5 bases). CDR1 and CDR2 (germline): SGHVS, FQNEAQ. The CDR3 sequence is 18 residues long. V lost 2 bases and J 0 bases, leaving 14 bases between the germline ends. Complete variable domain (other parts from reference TRBV7-8 and TRBJ1-6): GAGVSQSPRYKVAKRGQDVALRCDPISGHVSLFWYQQALGQGPEFLTYFQNEAQLDKSGLPSDRFFAERPEGSVSTLKIQRTQQEDSAVYLCASSLSRVASSYNSPLHFGNGTRLTVT.

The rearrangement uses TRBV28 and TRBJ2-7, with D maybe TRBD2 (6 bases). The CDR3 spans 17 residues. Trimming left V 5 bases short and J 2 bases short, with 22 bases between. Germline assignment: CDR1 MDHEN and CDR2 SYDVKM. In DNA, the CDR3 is TGTGCCAGCAGTACCCTTGTGATAGGAGGGGCGGCCTACGAGCAGTACTTC. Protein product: CASSTLVIGGAAYEQYF.

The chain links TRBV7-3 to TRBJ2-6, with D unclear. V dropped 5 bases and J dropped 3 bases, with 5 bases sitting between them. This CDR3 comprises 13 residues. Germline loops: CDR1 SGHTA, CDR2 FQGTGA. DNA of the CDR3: TGTGCCAGCAGCGTTAATGGGGCCAACGTCCTGACTTTC. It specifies CASSVNGANVLTF. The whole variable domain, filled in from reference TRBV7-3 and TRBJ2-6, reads GAGVSQTPSNKVTEKGKYVELRCDPISGHTALYWYRQSLGQGPEFLIYFQGTGAADDSGLPNDRFFAVRPEGSVSTLKIQRTERGDSAVYLCASSVNGANVLTFGAGSRLTVL.

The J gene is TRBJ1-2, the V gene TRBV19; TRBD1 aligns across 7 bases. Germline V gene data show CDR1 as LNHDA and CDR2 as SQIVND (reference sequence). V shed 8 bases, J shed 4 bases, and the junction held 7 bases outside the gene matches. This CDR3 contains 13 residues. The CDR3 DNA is TGTGCCAGTGGGCAGGGGGAGATCTATGGCTACACCTTC. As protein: CASGQGEIYGYTF. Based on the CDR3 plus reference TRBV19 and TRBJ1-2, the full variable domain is DGGITQSPKYLFRKEGQNVTLSCEQNLNHDAMYWYRQDPGQGLRLIYYSQIVNDFQKGDIAEGYSVSREKKESFPLTVTSAQKNPTAFYLCASGQGEIYGYTFGSGTRLTVV.

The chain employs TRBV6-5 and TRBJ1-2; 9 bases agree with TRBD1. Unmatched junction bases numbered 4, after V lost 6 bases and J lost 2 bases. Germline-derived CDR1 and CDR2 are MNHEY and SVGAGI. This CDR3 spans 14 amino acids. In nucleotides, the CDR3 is TGTGCCAGCAGGAGGGACAGGGCCAACTATGGCTACACCTTC. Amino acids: CASRRDRANYGYTF.

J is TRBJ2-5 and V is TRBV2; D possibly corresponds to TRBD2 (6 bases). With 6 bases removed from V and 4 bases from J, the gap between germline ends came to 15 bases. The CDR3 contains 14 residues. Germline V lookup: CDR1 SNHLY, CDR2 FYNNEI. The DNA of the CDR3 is TGTGCCAGCAGCCCCCTCGGGGGAGGAGAGACCCAGTACTTC. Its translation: CASSPLGGGETQYF.

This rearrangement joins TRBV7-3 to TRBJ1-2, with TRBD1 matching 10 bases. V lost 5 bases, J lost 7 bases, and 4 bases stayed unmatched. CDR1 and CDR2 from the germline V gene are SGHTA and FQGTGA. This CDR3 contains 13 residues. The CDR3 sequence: CASSQDRGIGYTF. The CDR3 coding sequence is TGTGCCAGCAGCCAGGACAGGGGGATTGGCTACACCTTC.

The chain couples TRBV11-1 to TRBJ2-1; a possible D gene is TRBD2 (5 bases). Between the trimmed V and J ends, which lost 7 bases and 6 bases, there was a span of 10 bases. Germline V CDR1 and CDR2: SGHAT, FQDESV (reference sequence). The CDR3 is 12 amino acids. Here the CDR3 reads CASTHEGNEQFF. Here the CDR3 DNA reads TGTGCCAGCACTCATGAGGGCAATGAGCAGTTCTTC.

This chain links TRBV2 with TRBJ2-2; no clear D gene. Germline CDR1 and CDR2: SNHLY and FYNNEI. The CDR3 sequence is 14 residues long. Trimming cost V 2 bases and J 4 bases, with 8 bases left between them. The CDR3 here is CASSEQESTGELFF. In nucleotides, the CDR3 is TGTGCCAGCAGTGAACAGGAAAGCACCGGGGAGCTGTTTTTT.

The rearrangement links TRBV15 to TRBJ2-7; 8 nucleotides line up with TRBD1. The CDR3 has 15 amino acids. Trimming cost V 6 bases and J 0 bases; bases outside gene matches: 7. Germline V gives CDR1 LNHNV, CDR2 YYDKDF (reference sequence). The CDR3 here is CATRIGQGYSYEQYF. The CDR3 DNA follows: TGTGCCACCAGGATAGGACAGGGATACTCCTACGAGCAGTACTTC.

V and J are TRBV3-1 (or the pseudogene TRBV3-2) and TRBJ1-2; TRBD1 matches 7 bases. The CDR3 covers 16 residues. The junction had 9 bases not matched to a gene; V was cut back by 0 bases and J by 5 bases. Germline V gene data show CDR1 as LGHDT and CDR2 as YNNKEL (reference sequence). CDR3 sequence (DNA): TGTGCCAGCAGCCAAGACGGACGTAGGACAGGATATGGCTACACCTTC. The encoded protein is CASSQDGRRTGYGYTF.